The 27 T cell receptor beta chains below were found in one sample sequenced in a study of Ad26.COV2.S vaccination and SARS-CoV-2 variants. Treatment indicated: roughly 19 received Ad26.COV2.S at low or high dose, single or two shots; about five received placebo; per-sample allocation not given. It was on day 63 after the first vaccine or placebo injection that samples were taken. TCRdb's table, derived via immunoSEQ multiplex PCR, lists solely in-frame clones and lacks some. Of 200,000 to 300,000 clones in the sample, 88% are singletons; the top ten hold 9.5% to 12%. The sample consisted of peripheral blood, taken in a trial of Ad26.COV2.S vaccine versus placebo. Source of these receptors: a person between 18 and 59 years old who received the Ad26.COV2.S COVID-19 vaccine or a placebo.

The chain carries TRBV19 and TRBJ2-5, with TRBD1 matching over 8 bases. Per germline, CDR1 LNHDA and CDR2 SQIVND (reference sequence). Losses at the gene ends were 8 bases for V and 3 bases for J; bases not matched to a gene: 5. The CDR3 length is 13 residues. The CDR3: CASHTTGEETQYF. Here the CDR3 DNA reads TGTGCCAGTCACACGACAGGGGAAGAGACCCAGTACTTC.

The chain couples TRBV7-9 to TRBJ1-4; no firm D call. CDR3 length equals 16 residues. With 1 base removed from V and 4 bases from J, the gap between germline ends came to 13 bases. Germline CDR1 and CDR2: SEHNR and FQNEAQ (reference sequence). DNA for the CDR3: TGTGCCAGCAGCTTAGGGTCTGGCACTAATAATGAAAAACTGTTTTTT. It codes for CASSLGSGTNNEKLFF.

The chain has TRBV3-1 (or the pseudogene TRBV3-2) and TRBJ1-2; 7 bases line up with TRBD1. V dropped 3 bases and J dropped 0; count of bases not matched to a gene: 10. This CDR3 is 17 amino acids long. Germline values: CDR1 LGHDT, CDR2 YNNKEL (reference sequence). The CDR3 bases are TGTGCCAGCAGCCACGCTGGGACAGACTACGCTAACTATGGCTACACCTTC. Amino acid sequence: CASSHAGTDYANYGYTF.

V usage is TRBV7-2 and J usage is TRBJ1-5, with a tentative D call TRBD1 (6 bases). CDR3 length: 17 amino acids. Germline V gene data show CDR1 as SGHTA and CDR2 as FQGNSA. Trimming pared 1 base from V and 3 bases from J, leaving 16 bases between. The DNA for the CDR3 is TGTGCCAGCAGCTTAGGGGGGGGCGTAGTAAACAATCAGCCCCAGCATTTT. Translation gives CASSLGGGVVNNQPQHF.

The count of this clone is one. The chain carries TRBV6-6 and TRBJ1-4; 8 bases align to TRBD1. The V gene's germline CDR1 is MNHNY and CDR2 SVGAGI (reference sequence). Trimming cost V 4 bases and J 11 bases; bases outside gene matches: 12. This CDR3 has 15 amino acids. CDR3 sequence reads: CASSSVGQGHRKLFF. In nucleotides, the CDR3 is TGTGCCAGCAGTTCCGTTGGACAGGGACACAGGAAACTGTTTTTT.

The chain is built from TRBV6-2 or TRBV6-3 and TRBJ2-2; D uncertain. The CDR3 contains 17 residues. CDR1 is MNHEY and CDR2 is SVGEGT in the germline V gene. Between the trimmed V and J ends, which lost 0 bases and 2 bases, there was a span of 13 bases. The CDR3 here is CASSYSSKALNTGELFF. DNA for the CDR3: TGTGCCAGCAGTTACTCGAGTAAGGCCCTCAACACCGGGGAGCTGTTTTTT.

This rearrangement joins TRBV29-1 to TRBJ2-7; 13 bases agree with TRBD2. The junction had 6 bases not matched to a gene; V was cut back by 6 bases and J by 4 bases. Per the germline V gene, CDR1 is SQVTM and CDR2 is ANQGSEA. The CDR3 sequence is 14 residues long. The DNA of the CDR3 is TGCAGCGTAGTTTTACTAGCGGGAGGGTACGAGCAGTACTTC. This gives the protein CSVVLLAGGYEQYF.

The V gene is TRBV28, the J gene TRBJ1-6, with D uncertain. V was pared by 9 bases and J by 9 bases, with 6 bases between. The CDR3 sequence is 10 residues long. CDR1 and CDR2 from the germline V gene are MDHEN and SYDVKM. The DNA of the CDR3 is TGTGCCAGTGGAGTTTCACCCCTCCACTTT. This sequence encodes CASGVSPLHF.

V gene TRBV27 combines with J gene TRBJ2-3; D remains ambiguous. With 5 bases removed from V and 1 base from J, the gap between germline ends came to 7 bases. There are 13 residues in the CDR3. CDR1 is MNHEY and CDR2 is SMNVEV in the germline V gene (reference sequence). The CDR3 spells CASSADRTDTQYF. For the CDR3, the DNA is TGTGCCAGCAGTGCGGACCGCACAGATACGCAGTATTTT.

V gene TRBV4-1 combines with J gene TRBJ1-1; 7 nucleotides match TRBD1. Per germline, CDR1 MGHRA and CDR2 YSYEKL. The CDR3 is 15 residues long. Losses at the gene ends were 4 bases for V and 1 base for J; bases not matched to a gene: 6. CDR3 sequence reads: CASSRSGTANTEAFF. In DNA, the CDR3 is TGCGCCAGCAGCCGCTCCGGGACAGCGAACACTGAAGCTTTCTTT.

The V call is TRBV5-1, the J call TRBJ2-3; TRBD1 or TRBD2 may be the D gene (5 bases each). CDR3 length: 16 residues. Germline V gives CDR1 SGHRS, CDR2 YFSETQ. V was cut by 4 bases and J by 2 bases, with 17 bases left in between. CDR3 coding DNA: TGCGCCAGCAGCCCAGGGACCAGATTAGTCACAGATACGCAGTATTTT. Residues: CASSPGTRLVTDTQYF.

The V gene is TRBV6-2 or TRBV6-3, the J gene TRBJ2-1; 10 bases are shared with TRBD2. This CDR3 is 15 amino acids long. The germline gives CDR1 MNHEY, CDR2 SVGEGT. V dropped 5 bases and J dropped 6; count of bases not matched to a gene: 7. CDR3 amino acids: CASSPAGTSVNEQFF. DNA of the CDR3: TGTGCCAGCAGTCCCGCCGGGACTAGCGTCAATGAGCAGTTCTTC.

The chain has TRBV28 and TRBJ1-2, with D possibly TRBD1 on 5 matching bases. The germline V gene encodes CDR1 MDHEN and CDR2 SYDVKM. This CDR3 region has 14 residues. Trimming pared 6 bases from V and 4 bases from J, leaving 15 bases between. The CDR3 nucleotides read TGTGCCAGCAGCCCGGGACGGAGCCCCTATGGCTACACCTTC. Translation: CASSPGRSPYGYTF.

The chain couples TRBV7-9 to TRBJ1-3; no clear D gene. V was cut by 5 bases and J by 4 bases, with 9 bases left in between. This CDR3 contains 13 residues. CDR1 and CDR2 from the germline V gene are SEHNR and FQNEAQ (reference sequence). CDR3 sequence reads: CASSLGDGNTIYF. The CDR3 DNA sequence: TGTGCCAGCAGCCTCGGAGACGGAAACACCATATATTTT.

V gene TRBV5-4 combines with J gene TRBJ1-6, with a tentative D call TRBD1 (6 bases). Germline V gives CDR1 SGHNT, CDR2 YYREEE (reference sequence). Trimming pared 4 bases from V and 9 bases from J, leaving 14 bases between. This CDR3 comprises 14 residues. CDR3 amino acids: CASSGLQGGSPLHF. Here the CDR3 DNA reads TGTGCCAGCAGCGGGCTACAGGGTGGTTCACCCCTCCACTTT. The entire variable domain, with the rest obtained from reference TRBV5-4 and TRBJ1-6, is as follows: ETGVTQSPTHLIKTRGQQVTLRCSSQSGHNTVSWYQQALGQGPQFIFQYYREEENGRGNFPPRFSGLQFPNYSSELNVNALELDDSALYLCASSGLQGGSPLHFGNGTRLTVT.

This chain links TRBV7-6 with TRBJ1-6; D possibly corresponds to TRBD1 (6 bases). The CDR3 is 14 amino acids. Germline values: CDR1 SGHVS, CDR2 FNYEAQ. V shed 5 bases and J shed 10 bases, with 15 bases lying between them. Here the CDR3 DNA reads TGTGCCAGCAGCCTCGGGGCAGGGGAATCACCCCTCCACTTT. This translates into CASSLGAGESPLHF.

This clone turned up a few times. V and J are TRBV5-1 and TRBJ1-2; no clear D gene. The CDR3 is made up of 14 amino acids. Trimming removed 4 bases from V and 4 bases from J, with 14 bases in between. From germline, CDR1 is SGHRS and CDR2 YFSETQ. CDR3 amino acids: CASSTEVSTYGYTF. As DNA, the CDR3 is TGCGCCAGCAGCACCGAGGTGAGCACCTATGGCTACACCTTC.

The chain has TRBV28 and TRBJ1-4; D gene unclear. The germline gives CDR1 MDHEN, CDR2 SYDVKM. CDR3 length: 14 residues. V lost 5 bases to trimming and J lost 0 bases, with 7 bases between them. This CDR3 reads CASSRHATNEKLFF. CDR3 nucleotides: TGTGCCAGCAGTCGACACGCAACTAATGAAAAACTGTTTTTT.

The V call is TRBV5-1, the J call TRBJ2-1; D perhaps matches TRBD1 (6 bases). Between the trimmed V and J ends, which lost 3 bases and 12 bases, there was a span of 19 bases. The CDR3 is 14 amino acids. Germline V gives CDR1 SGHRS, CDR2 YFSETQ. For the CDR3, the DNA is TGCGCCAGCAGCTGGCGCCGGGACACCAATAGGCAGTTCTTC. This gives the protein CASSWRRDTNRQFF.

The CDR3 region is CASSLSTSGRALEQFF. The CDR3 nucleotides read TGTGCCAGCAGCCTGTCGACTAGCGGGAGGGCCCTTGAGCAGTTCTTC. This chain connects TRBV7-3 to TRBJ2-1; 14 nucleotides agree with TRBD2. Germline V gives CDR1 SGHTA, CDR2 FQGTGA. This CDR3 comprises 16 residues. Losses at the gene ends were 5 bases for V and 9 bases for J; bases not matched to a gene: 9. The full variable domain, its missing parts supplied by reference TRBV7-3 and TRBJ2-1, is GAGVSQTPSNKVTEKGKYVELRCDPISGHTALYWYRQSLGQGPEFLIYFQGTGAADDSGLPNDRFFAVRPEGSVSTLKIQRTERGDSAVYLCASSLSTSGRALEQFFGPGTRLTVL.

This chain links TRBV27 with TRBJ1-1, with D perhaps TRBD1 (5 bases). The V end was cut by 8 bases, the J end by 4 bases, with 14 bases between. This CDR3 is 13 amino acids long. Germline CDR1 MNHEY, CDR2 SMNVEV (reference sequence). The CDR3 region has the DNA TGTGCCAGCGCCAGGGTTAGTGGCACTGAAGCTTTCTTT. Its protein is CASARVSGTEAFF.

The chain recombines TRBV4-3 with TRBJ2-2, with D tentatively TRBD1 (6 bases). This CDR3 contains 16 residues. The germline V gene encodes CDR1 LGHNA and CDR2 YSLEER. The V and J ends lost 0 bases and 5 bases respectively, with 13 bases between them. For the CDR3, the DNA is TGCGCCAGCAGCCAAGAGGGGACACTCCAAACCGGGGAGCTGTTTTTT. Its translation is CASSQEGTLQTGELFF.

DNA of the CDR3: TGTGCCAGCAGCCGGGCCTCAAGGGGCAATGAGCAGTTCTTC. It encodes CASSRASRGNEQFF. The rearrangement links TRBV3-1 (or the pseudogene TRBV3-2) to TRBJ2-1; tentatively, D is TRBD1 (5 bases). The germline V and J ends were trimmed by 4 bases and 6 bases, with 13 bases remaining between them. Looked up from germline, CDR1 is LGHDT and CDR2 is YNNKEL (reference sequence). The CDR3 totals 14 residues.

This clone was seen once. The gene calls are TRBV20-1 and TRBJ2-1; D gene ambiguous. This CDR3 is 11 amino acids long. The V end lost 0 bases, the J end lost 12 bases, and 9 bases lay between the germline ends. Germline lookup yields CDR1 DFQATT and CDR2 SNEGSKA (reference sequence). CDR3 bases: TGCAGTGCTAGAGATACCTATTGGCAGTTCTTC. Translation: CSARDTYWQFF.

In its sample, this clone was seen once. In DNA form, the CDR3 reads TGTGCCACCAGGAGACAGGGTACCTCCTACGAGCAGTACTTC. Amino acid sequence: CATRRQGTSYEQYF. The V gene is TRBV15, the J gene TRBJ2-7; 7 positions match TRBD1. The CDR3 extends over 14 amino acids. Germline trimming cut 6 bases from V and 0 bases from J; bases unmatched to any gene: 5. Germline-derived CDR1 and CDR2 are LNHNV and YYDKDF (reference sequence). Full variable domain (remainder filled in from reference TRBV15 and TRBJ2-7): DAMVIQNPRYQVTQFGKPVTLSCSQTLNHNVMYWYQQKSSQAPKLLFHYYDKDFNNEADTPDNFQSRRPNTSFCFLDIRSPGLGDTAMYLCATRRQGTSYEQYFGPGTRLTVT.

V usage is TRBV5-1 and J usage is TRBJ1-4; TRBD1 is a possible D gene (5 bases). Between the trimmed V and J ends, which lost 4 bases and 0 bases, there was a span of 10 bases. Germline CDR1 is SGHRS and CDR2 is YFSETQ. This CDR3 is 15 amino acids long. CDR3 in amino acids: CASSHQGATNEKLFF. The CDR3, as DNA: TGCGCCAGCAGCCACCAGGGAGCAACTAATGAAAAACTGTTTTTT.

The chain combines TRBV11-1 with TRBJ2-2; 10 bases line up with TRBD1. With V trimmed by 5 bases and J by 8 bases, 8 bases remained unmatched. Germline V CDR1 and CDR2: SGHAT, FQDESV (reference sequence). The CDR3 spans 15 residues. The DNA for the CDR3 is TGTGCCAGCAGCCCCGGGACAGGGGTTACGGGGGAGCTGTTTTTT. Translating gives CASSPGTGVTGELFF.